This T cell receptor beta chain stems from a study of blood T cells in healthy people across ages. The second PCR ran about 6 to 12 cycles with a sample-barcoded 5' primer and J-beta primers. A 12-random-nucleotide template-switch adaptor tagged each cDNA molecule. TCRdb recomputed calls from the 5' RACE reads with MiXCR, one row per CDR3 protein. The repertoire consists of 710,000 or so distinct CDR3 sequences, with roughly 30% occurring once and the leading ten covering 15% to 19%. The study, taken as a whole, reports: Investigators treated diversity estimates from one million T cells as underestimates.

Worth noting for this clonotype: The antigen remains undetermined.

V gave up 6 bases and J gave up 7 bases, with 22 bases separating them. The CDR3 length is 14 residues. The germline CDR1 and CDR2 sequences are DFQATT and SNEGSKA (reference sequence). The TCR comes from a woman older than 75 in good health. The specimen was blood. The chain employs TRBV20-1 and TRBJ2-7, with a tentative D call TRBD2 (6 bases). The CDR3 region is CSALVLTARGEQYF. The CDR3 DNA follows: TGCAGTGCCCTCGTCCTGACTGCCCGGGGGGAGCAGTACTTC.